Sequencing of this T cell receptor (beta chain) was carried out in a study of T-cell reconstitution after alpha-beta-depleted transplantation in children. This clonotype was detected ten times or more. Its specificity is not known. Study results and caveats: T-cell numbers and diversity one year post-transplant derived largely from freshly generated T cells. At day 60, the high TCRbeta diversity found in some patients originated from recipient T cells and thymic progenitors that had survived. Alpha-beta T cells about two months after transplant reportedly derived from several hundred expanded graft clones.

The authors prepared the TCRbeta library with unique molecular identifiers. MiXCR was run by TCRdb on the PCR reads, yielding one entry per CDR3 protein. The sample lists 90,000 to 130,000 distinct CDR3 sequences; 6.4% were seen once. The germline CDR1 and CDR2 sequences are MNHEY and SVGEGT. The V end lost 8 bases, the J end lost 0 bases, and 14 bases lay between the germline ends. The CDR3 length is 16 residues. V and J are TRBV6-2 or TRBV6-3 and TRBJ2-6; D gene ambiguous. Specimen: PBMCs, mostly from graft donor cells, collected 360 days after TCRalphabeta/CD19-depleted stem cell transplant. The receptor comes from a male patient between 2 and 9 years old who had a stem cell transplant for acute lymphoblastic leukemia, so the T cells may come from the graft donor. The chain's CDR3 is CASGRLRVSGANVLTF. The CDR3 DNA is TGTGCCAGCGGGCGACTTAGGGTCTCTGGGGCCAACGTCCTGACTTTC.